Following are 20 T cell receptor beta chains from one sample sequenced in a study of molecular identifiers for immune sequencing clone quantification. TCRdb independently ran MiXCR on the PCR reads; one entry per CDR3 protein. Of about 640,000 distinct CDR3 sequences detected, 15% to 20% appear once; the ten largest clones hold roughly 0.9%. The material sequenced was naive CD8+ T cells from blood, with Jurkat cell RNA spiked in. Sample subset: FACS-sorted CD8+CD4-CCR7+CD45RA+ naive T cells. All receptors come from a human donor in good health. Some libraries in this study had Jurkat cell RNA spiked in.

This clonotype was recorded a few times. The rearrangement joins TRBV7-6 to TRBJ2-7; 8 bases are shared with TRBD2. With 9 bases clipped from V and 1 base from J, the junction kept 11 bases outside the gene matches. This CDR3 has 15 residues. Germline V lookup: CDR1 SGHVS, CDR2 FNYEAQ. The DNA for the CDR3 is TGTGCCAGTACTCCGGGGGGGGGCCTATCCTACGAGCAGTACTTC. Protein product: CASTPGGGLSYEQYF. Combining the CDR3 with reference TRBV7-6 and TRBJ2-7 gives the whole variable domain GAGVSQSPRYKVTKRGQDVALRCDPISGHVSLYWYRQALGQGPEFLTYFNYEAQQDKSGLPNDRFSAERPEGSISTLTIQRTEQRDSAMYRCASTPGGGLSYEQYFGPGTRLTVT.

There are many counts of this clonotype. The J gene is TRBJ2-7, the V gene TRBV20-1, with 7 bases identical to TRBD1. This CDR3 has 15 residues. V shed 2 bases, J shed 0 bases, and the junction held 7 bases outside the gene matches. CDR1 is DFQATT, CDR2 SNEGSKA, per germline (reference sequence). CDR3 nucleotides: TGCAGTGCTAGAAACCGGGACAGAAGCTCCTACGAGCAGTACTTC. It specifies CSARNRDRSSYEQYF.

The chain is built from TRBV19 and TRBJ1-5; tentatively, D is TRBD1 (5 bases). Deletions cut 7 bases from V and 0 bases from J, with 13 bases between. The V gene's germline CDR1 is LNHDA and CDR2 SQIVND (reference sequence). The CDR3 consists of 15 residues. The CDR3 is CASKVGLHSNQPQHF. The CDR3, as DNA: TGTGCCAGTAAGGTGGGACTGCATAGCAATCAGCCCCAGCATTTT.

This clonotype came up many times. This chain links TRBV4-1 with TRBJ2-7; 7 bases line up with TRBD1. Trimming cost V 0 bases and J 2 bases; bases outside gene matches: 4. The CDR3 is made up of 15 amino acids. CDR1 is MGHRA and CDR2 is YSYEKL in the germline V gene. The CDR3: CASSQEFGTAYEQYF. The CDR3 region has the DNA TGCGCCAGCAGCCAAGAATTCGGGACAGCCTACGAGCAGTACTTC.

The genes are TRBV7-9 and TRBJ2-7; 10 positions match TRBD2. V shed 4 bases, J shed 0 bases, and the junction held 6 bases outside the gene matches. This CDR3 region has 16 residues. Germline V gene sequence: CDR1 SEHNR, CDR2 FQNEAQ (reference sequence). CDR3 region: CASSSIAGGISYEQYF. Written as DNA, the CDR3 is TGTGCCAGCAGCTCCATAGCGGGAGGTATCTCCTACGAGCAGTACTTC. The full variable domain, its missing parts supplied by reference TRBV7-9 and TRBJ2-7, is DTGVSQNPRHKITKRGQNVTFRCDPISEHNRLYWYRQTLGQGPEFLTYFQNEAQLEKSRLLSDRFSAERPKGSFSTLEIQRTEQGDSAMYLCASSSIAGGISYEQYFGPGTRLTVT.

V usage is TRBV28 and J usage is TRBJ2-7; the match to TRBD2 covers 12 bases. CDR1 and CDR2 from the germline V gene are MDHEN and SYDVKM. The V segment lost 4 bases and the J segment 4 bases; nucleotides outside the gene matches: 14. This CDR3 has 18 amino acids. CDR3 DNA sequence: TGTGCCAGCAGTTCTCCCGGACTAGCGGGAAACTCCCCGTACGAGCAGTACTTC. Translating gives CASSSPGLAGNSPYEQYF.

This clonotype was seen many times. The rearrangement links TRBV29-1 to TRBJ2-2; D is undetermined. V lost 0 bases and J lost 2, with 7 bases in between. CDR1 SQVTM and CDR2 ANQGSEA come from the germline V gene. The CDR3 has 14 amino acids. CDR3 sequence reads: CSVEETVNTGELFF. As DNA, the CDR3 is TGCAGCGTTGAAGAGACGGTTAACACCGGGGAGCTGTTTTTT.

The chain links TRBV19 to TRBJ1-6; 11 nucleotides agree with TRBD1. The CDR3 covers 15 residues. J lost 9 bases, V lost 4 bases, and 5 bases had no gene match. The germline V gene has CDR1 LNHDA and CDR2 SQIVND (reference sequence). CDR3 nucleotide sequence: TGTGCCAGTAGTAACCCCGGGACAGGGGGTTCACCCCTCCACTTT. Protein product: CASSNPGTGGSPLHF.

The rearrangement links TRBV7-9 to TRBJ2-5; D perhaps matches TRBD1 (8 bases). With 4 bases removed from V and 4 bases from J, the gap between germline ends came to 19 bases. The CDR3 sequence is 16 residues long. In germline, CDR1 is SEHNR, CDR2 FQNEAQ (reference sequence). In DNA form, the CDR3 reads TGTGCCAGCAGCTCGACCATGGACAGGGAGGGAGAGACCCAGTACTTC. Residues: CASSSTMDREGETQYF.

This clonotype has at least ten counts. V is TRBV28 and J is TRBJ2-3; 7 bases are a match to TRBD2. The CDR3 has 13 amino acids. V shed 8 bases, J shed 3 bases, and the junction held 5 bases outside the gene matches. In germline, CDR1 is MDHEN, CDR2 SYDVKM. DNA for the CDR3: TGTGCCAGCGCGGGGAGGGTAACAGATACGCAGTATTTT. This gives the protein CASAGRVTDTQYF. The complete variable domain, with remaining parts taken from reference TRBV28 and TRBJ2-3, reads DVKVTQSSRYLVKRTGEKVFLECVQDMDHENMFWYRQDPGLGLRLIYFSYDVKMKEKGDIPEGYSVSREKKERFSLILESASTNQTSMYLCASAGRVTDTQYFGPGTRLTVL.

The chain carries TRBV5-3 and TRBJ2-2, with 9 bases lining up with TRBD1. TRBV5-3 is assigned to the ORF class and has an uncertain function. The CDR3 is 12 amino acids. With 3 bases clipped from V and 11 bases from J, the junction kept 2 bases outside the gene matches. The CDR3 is CARSSDRGELFF. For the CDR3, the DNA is TGTGCCAGAAGCTCGGACAGGGGCGAGCTGTTTTTT.

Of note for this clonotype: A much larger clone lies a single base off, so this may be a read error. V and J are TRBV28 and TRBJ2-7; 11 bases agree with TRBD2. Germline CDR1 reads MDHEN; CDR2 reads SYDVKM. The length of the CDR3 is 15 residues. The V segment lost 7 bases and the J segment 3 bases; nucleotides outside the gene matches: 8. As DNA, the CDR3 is TGTGCCAGCACCTGGGGGACTAGCGGAATCTACGAGCAGTACTTC. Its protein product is CASTWGTSGIYEQYF.

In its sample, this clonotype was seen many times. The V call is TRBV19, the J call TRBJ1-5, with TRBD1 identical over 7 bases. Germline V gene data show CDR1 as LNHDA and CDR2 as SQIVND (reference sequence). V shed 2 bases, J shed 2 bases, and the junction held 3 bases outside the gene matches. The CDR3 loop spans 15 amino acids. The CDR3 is CASSIIGQGNQPQHF. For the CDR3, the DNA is TGTGCCAGTAGTATAATCGGACAGGGCAATCAGCCCCAGCATTTT.

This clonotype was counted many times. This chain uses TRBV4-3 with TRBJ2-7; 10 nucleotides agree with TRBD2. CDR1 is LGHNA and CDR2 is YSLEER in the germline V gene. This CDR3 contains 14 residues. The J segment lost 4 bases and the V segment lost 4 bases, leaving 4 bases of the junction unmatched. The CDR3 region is CASSPGTSDYEQYF. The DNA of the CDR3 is TGCGCCAGCAGCCCCGGGACTAGCGATTACGAGCAGTACTTC.

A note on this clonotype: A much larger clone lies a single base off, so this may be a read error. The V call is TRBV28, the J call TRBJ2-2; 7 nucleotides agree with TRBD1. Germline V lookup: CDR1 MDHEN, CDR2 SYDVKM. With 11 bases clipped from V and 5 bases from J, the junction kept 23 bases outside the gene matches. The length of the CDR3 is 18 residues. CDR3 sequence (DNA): TGTGCCTGCATCCCGACGAGTGTGGGCAGGGGGTTGACCGGGGAGCTGTTTTTT. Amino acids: CACIPTSVGRGLTGELFF.

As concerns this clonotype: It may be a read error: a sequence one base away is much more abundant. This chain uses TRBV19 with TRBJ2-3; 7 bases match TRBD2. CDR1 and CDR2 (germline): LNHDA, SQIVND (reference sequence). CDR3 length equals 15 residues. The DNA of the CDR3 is TGTACCAGTAGTCAGCTAGCGGCTAGCACAGATACGCAGTATTTT. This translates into CTSSQLAASTDTQYF.

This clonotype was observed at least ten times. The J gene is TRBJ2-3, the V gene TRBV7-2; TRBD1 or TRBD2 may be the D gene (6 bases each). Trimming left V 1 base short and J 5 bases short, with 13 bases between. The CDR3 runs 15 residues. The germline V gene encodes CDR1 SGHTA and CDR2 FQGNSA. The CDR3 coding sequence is TGTGCCAGCAGCTTAGATGAGGGGGGAATAGATACGCAGTATTTT. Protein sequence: CASSLDEGGIDTQYF.

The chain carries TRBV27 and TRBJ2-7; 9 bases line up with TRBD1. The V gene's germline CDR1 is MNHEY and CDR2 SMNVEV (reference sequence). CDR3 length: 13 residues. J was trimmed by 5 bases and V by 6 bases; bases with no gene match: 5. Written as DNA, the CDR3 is TGTGCCAGCAGAACAGGGGGCGGACACGAGCAGTACTTC. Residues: CASRTGGGHEQYF.

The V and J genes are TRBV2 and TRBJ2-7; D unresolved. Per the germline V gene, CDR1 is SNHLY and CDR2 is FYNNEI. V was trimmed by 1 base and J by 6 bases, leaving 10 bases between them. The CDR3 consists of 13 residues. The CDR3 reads CASSEVVVGEQYF. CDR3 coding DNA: TGTGCCAGCAGTGAAGTTGTGGTTGGCGAGCAGTACTTC.

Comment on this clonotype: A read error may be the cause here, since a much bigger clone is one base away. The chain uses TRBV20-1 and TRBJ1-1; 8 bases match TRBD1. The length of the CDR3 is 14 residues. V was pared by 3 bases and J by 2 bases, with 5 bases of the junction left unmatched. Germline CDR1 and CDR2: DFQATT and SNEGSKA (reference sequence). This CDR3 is CSASHRGLNTEAFF. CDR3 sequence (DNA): TGCAGTGCTAGTCACAGGGGGTTAAACACTGAAGCTTTCTTT.